Described below is a single T cell receptor beta chain sequence and its context. Its antigen is not identified. Produced via immunoSEQ multiplex PCR; TCRdb's table is partial and in-frame only. The sample consists of 55,000 to 75,000 clones, roughly three quarters of them appearing once. This CDR3 comprises 11 residues. Germline values: CDR1 SGHTA, CDR2 FQGNSA. The V end was cut by 5 bases, the J end by 8 bases, with 7 bases between. This sample is part of a study of radiotherapy plus CTLA-4 blockade in lung cancer. Study-wide findings and caveats: Expansion of tumor-derived TCR clones was observed in blood after radiotherapy plus ipilimumab.

The source of this sequence is a human donor with non-small cell lung cancer whose response to radiotherapy plus ipilimumab could not be evaluated. Some clones in this sample may be carry-over from other donors' samples. The specimen was peripheral blood, collected from a patient treated with radiotherapy plus ipilimumab. The chain combines TRBV7-2 with TRBJ2-1; D is uncertain. As DNA, the CDR3 is TGTGCCAGCAGCCCCTGGCATGAGCAGTTCTTC. Translating it yields CASSPWHEQFF.